This T cell receptor (beta chain) was recorded in a study of control samples from healthy donors and cancer patients. Here immunoSEQ multiplex PCR was the method, and the copy in TCRdb shows in-frame clones only, minus some. The top ten hold approximately 8% of the sample, which has around 120,000 clones, about nine tenths seen once. The sequenced sample consisted of blood. This clonotype originated in a woman between 18 and 29 years old in good health.

This CDR3 reads CASSLQGRLGYTF. The CDR3 DNA is TGTGCCAGCAGCCTCCAGGGGAGACTTGGCTACACCTTC. The rearrangement joins TRBV5-4 to TRBJ1-2, with D perhaps TRBD1 (6 bases). Trimming removed 4 bases at V and 7 bases at J, with 14 bases between. The length of the CDR3 is 13 residues. Germline assignment: CDR1 SGHNT and CDR2 YYREEE (reference sequence).